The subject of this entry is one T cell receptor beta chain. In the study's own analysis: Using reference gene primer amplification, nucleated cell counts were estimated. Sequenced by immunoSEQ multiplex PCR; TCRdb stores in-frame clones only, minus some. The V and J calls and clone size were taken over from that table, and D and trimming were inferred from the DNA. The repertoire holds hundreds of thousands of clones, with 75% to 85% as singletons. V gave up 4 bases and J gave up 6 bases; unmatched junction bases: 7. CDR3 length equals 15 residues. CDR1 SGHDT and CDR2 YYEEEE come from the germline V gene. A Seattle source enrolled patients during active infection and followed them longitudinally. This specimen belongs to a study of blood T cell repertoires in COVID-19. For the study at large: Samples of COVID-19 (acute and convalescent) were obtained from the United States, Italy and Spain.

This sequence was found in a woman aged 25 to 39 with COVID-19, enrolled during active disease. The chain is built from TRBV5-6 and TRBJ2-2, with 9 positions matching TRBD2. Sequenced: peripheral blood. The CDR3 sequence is CASSAGLAFAGELFF. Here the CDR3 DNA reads TGTGCCAGCAGCGCAGGACTAGCGTTTGCCGGGGAGCTGTTTTTT. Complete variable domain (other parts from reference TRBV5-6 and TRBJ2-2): DAGVTQSPTHLIKTRGQQVTLRCSPKSGHDTVSWYQQALGQGPQFIFQYYEEEERQRGNFPDRFSGHQFPNYSSELNVNALLLGDSALYLCASSAGLAFAGELFFGEGSRLTVL.